These 7 T cell receptor beta chains originate from one sample sequenced in a study of cytomegalovirus exposure and HLA in healthy donors. The PCR ran on 60 Vbeta and 13 Jbeta primers. The repertoire was sequenced with immunoSEQ multiplex PCR; TCRdb's copy has only in-frame clones and lacks some. The sample has approximately 100,000 clones; more than 75% are singletons. Input material: PBMCs. These receptors were collected from a woman in her fifties or sixties in good health and CMV-seropositive.

J is TRBJ1-6 and V is TRBV30; D remains ambiguous. There are 15 residues in the CDR3. V lost 0 bases and J 3 bases, leaving 9 bases between the germline ends. Germline CDR1 is GTSNPN and CDR2 is SVGIG (reference sequence). The CDR3 region has the DNA TGTGCCTGGAGTGTGGGAGGCGGCTATAATTCACCCCTCCACTTT. Protein: CAWSVGGGYNSPLHF.

Comments on this clone: The junction shows a germline mismatch at one end, possibly a read error. The chain uses TRBV18 and TRBJ2-1, with 8 nucleotides matching TRBD2. The CDR3 loop spans 16 amino acids. The germline V gene has CDR1 KGHSH and CDR2 LQKENI. The CDR3 coding sequence is TGTGCCAGCTCACCACCATCAGCGGGAGAGAGAAATGGGCAGTTCTTC. Translation gives CASSPPSAGERNGQFF. Combining the CDR3 with reference TRBV18 and TRBJ2-1 gives the whole variable domain NAGVMQNPRHLVRRRGQEARLRCSPMKGHSHVYWYRQLPEEGLKFMVYLQKENIIDESGMPKERFSAEFPKEGPSILRIQQVVRGDSAAYFCASSPPSAGERNGQFFGPGTRLTVL.

This sequence joins TRBV11-2 and TRBJ2-5; 7 bases align to TRBD1. V trimming: 3 bases; J trimming: 3 bases; junction bases outside the gene matches: 4. The CDR3 length is 14 residues. Germline loops: CDR1 SGHAT, CDR2 FQNNGV. The CDR3 loop is CASSLHRGEETQYF. The DNA for the CDR3 is TGTGCCAGCAGCTTGCACAGGGGAGAAGAGACCCAGTACTTC.

The chain has TRBV29-1 and TRBJ2-7; 7 bases are shared with TRBD1. From germline, CDR1 is SQVTM and CDR2 ANQGSEA. CDR3 length equals 12 residues. The J segment lost 2 bases and the V segment lost 3 bases, leaving 1 base of the junction unmatched. The CDR3 DNA sequence: TGCAGCGTTGAGGACAGGACCTACGAGCAGTACTTC. It translates to CSVEDRTYEQYF.

The rearrangement joins TRBV9 to TRBJ1-1, with a possible D match to TRBD1 (6 bases). Trimming pared 3 bases from V and 6 bases from J, leaving 18 bases between. Germline assignment: CDR1 SGDLS and CDR2 YYNGEE. This CDR3 has 15 amino acids. The CDR3 sequence is CASSAGGGAGSEAFF. The CDR3 bases are TGTGCCAGCAGCGCCGGGGGGGGCGCCGGATCTGAAGCTTTCTTT.

The chain uses TRBV20-1 and TRBJ1-2, with D uncertain. This CDR3 is built from 9 residues. V gave up 5 bases and J gave up 14 bases, with 12 bases separating them. Germline values: CDR1 DFQATT, CDR2 SNEGSKA (reference sequence). CDR3 loop: CSAGEAGTF. CDR3 DNA: TGCAGTGCTGGCGAAGCAGGAACCTTC.

The chain couples TRBV7-3 to TRBJ2-1, with 9 bases aligning to TRBD2. Looked up from germline, CDR1 is SGHTA and CDR2 is FQGTGA. The V segment lost 2 bases and the J segment 13 bases; nucleotides outside the gene matches: 15. This CDR3 spans 16 amino acids. The CDR3 reads CASSLGVSSGREDQFF. CDR3 sequence (DNA): TGTGCCAGCAGCTTAGGGGTGAGTAGCGGGAGAGAAGACCAGTTCTTC.